This T cell receptor beta chain appears in the sequencing data of a study of OX40 agonist ivuxolimab in advanced cancers. Per germline, CDR1 MGHRA and CDR2 YSYEKL. This CDR3 is 19 amino acids long. With 4 bases removed from V and 4 bases from J, the gap between germline ends came to 28 bases. This table comes from immunoSEQ multiplex PCR, and its TCRdb copy is limited to in-frame clones, with some not included. This table has 70,000 or so clones, roughly 90% appearing once. This chain uses TRBV4-1 with TRBJ1-2; D possibly corresponds to TRBD1 (6 bases). The sample in question was CD4+ or CD8+ T cells sorted from blood, obtained in a trial of the OX40 agonist ivuxolimab. This TCR came from an adult with an advanced solid tumor such as melanoma, head and neck, liver or kidney cancer. The CDR3 coding sequence is TGCGCCAGCAGCCGAATCGAGGATGAATTGACAGGAAAACCCTATGGCTACACCTTC. Amino acid sequence: CASSRIEDELTGKPYGYTF.